What follows describes a single TCR beta chain. Its antigen is still unknown. TCRdb reprocessed the reads via MiXCR and lists one record per CDR3 protein. Of 230,000 or so distinct CDR3 sequences detected, about a sixth appear once; the ten largest clones hold about 45%. The data were obtained in a study of T cell repertoires in cytomegalovirus infection. At the level of the study: Indications came from public TCR beta signatures; they pointed to CMV infection and to a matching HLA type. The study, taken as a whole, reports: Cumulative public TCR beta family frequency identified CMV carriers with the relevant HLA. What dominated the ex vivo response were HLA-C-restricted CMV-specific TCR beta clonotypes.

The CDR3 covers 13 residues. CDR1 is SGDLS, CDR2 YYNGEE, per germline. Trimming removed 7 bases at V and 0 bases at J, with 8 bases between. The sequenced material came from CD8+ T cells from PBMCs. The chain uses TRBV9 and TRBJ1-5; possibly TRBD1 for D (5 bases). The source of this sequence is a human donor in good health (CMV status not recorded). Some clones in this sample may be carry-over from other donors' samples. For the CDR3, the DNA is TGTGCCAGCGGTGGGGGTAGCAATCAGCCCCAGCATTTT. It specifies CASGGGSNQPQHF.